A single sample gave rise to the 3 T cell receptor beta chains below, sequenced in a study of T cell responses to AZD1222 COVID-19 vaccine. Measured with immunoSEQ multiplex PCR; TCRdb has only the in-frame clones, and not every one. The sample consists of more than 85,000 clones, 84% of them appearing once. Sequencing was performed on peripheral blood, taken on day 0 of AZD1222 vaccination. All receptors come from an adult in good health.

V usage is TRBV6-2 or TRBV6-3 and J usage is TRBJ1-1; D is ambiguous. The germline CDR1 and CDR2 sequences are MNHEY and SVGEGT. The ends were cut back, 4 bases at V and 1 base at J, with 13 bases in the middle. The CDR3 has 15 amino acids. CDR3 loop: CASSFARIGNTEAFF. CDR3 nucleotides: TGTGCCAGCAGTTTCGCAAGGATTGGGAACACTGAAGCTTTCTTT.

This chain connects TRBV5-4 to TRBJ2-5; no clear D gene. Trimming removed 2 bases at V and 4 bases at J, with 3 bases between. Germline V gene data show CDR1 as SGHNT and CDR2 as YYREEE (reference sequence). The CDR3 sequence is 11 residues long. The DNA for the CDR3 is TGTGCCAGCAGCTTCGCAGAGACCCAGTACTTC. As protein: CASSFAETQYF.

This clone came up once. This rearrangement joins TRBV19 to TRBJ2-7; TRBD2 aligns across 7 bases. The CDR3 sequence is 15 residues long. V shed 6 bases, J shed 0 bases, and the junction held 8 bases outside the gene matches. Germline CDR1 and CDR2: LNHDA and SQIVND (reference sequence). The CDR3 loop reads CASSLLGGSSYEQYF. CDR3 sequence (DNA): TGTGCCAGTAGCTTATTGGGGGGGAGCTCCTACGAGCAGTACTTC.